This T cell receptor (beta chain) was sequenced during a study of spatial heterogeneity in lung cancer. Whole-study results and caveats: Tumor mutation count correlated with how many alpha and beta TCRs expanded intratumorally. The counts of expanded TCRs, ubiquitous and regional, tracked ubiquitous and regional nonsynonymous mutations, respectively.

Many counts were recorded for this clonotype. The antigen is undetermined. Noted time point: sample taken at primary tumor resection. Frozen PBMC, nontumor lung or tumor provided whole RNA, which was sequenced unsorted. TCRdb independently ran MiXCR on the 5' RACE reads; one entry per CDR3 protein. The sample includes roughly 9,000 distinct CDR3 sequences, about 6% of them seen just once. Germline V gene data show CDR1 as DFQATT and CDR2 as SNEGSKA (reference sequence). This CDR3 is 18 amino acids long. Trimming at V came to 0 bases and at J to 8 bases, leaving 12 bases not matched to a gene. This sequence originates from a male donor with early-stage non-small cell lung cancer. The source was lung tumor tissue, collected at surgery. The chain joins TRBV20-1 to TRBJ2-2; 13 nucleotides agree with TRBD2. DNA for the CDR3: TGCAGTGCTAGAGATCGCTGGGGGACTAGCGGGGTCACGGGGGAGCTGTTTTTT. It specifies CSARDRWGTSGVTGELFF.